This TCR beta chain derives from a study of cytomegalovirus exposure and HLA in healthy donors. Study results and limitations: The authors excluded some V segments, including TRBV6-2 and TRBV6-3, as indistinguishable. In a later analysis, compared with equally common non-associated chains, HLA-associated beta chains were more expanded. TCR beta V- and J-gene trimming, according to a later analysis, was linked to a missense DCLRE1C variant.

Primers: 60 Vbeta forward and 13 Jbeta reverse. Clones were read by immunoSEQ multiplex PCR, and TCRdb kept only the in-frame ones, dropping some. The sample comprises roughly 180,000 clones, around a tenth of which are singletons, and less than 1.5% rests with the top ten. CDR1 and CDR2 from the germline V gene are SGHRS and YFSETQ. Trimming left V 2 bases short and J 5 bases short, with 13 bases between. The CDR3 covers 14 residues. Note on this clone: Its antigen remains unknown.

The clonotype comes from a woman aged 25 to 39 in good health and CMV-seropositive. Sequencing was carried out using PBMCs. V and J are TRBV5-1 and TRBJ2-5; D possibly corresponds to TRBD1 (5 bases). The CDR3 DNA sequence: TGCGCCAGCAGCTTAGGGGCGGTCGAGGAGACCCAGTACTTC. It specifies CASSLGAVEETQYF.